These T cell receptor beta chains were read from a single sample in a study of T-cell reconstitution after alpha-beta-depleted transplantation in children. TCRdb recomputed calls from the PCR reads with MiXCR, one row per CDR3 protein. The sample has around 420,000 distinct CDR3 sequences, 15% to 20% seen once. The source was PBMCs, mostly from graft donor cells, collected 360 days after TCRalphabeta/CD19-depleted stem cell transplant. These receptors originate from a boy younger than two who had a stem cell transplant for Wiskott-Aldrich syndrome, so the T cells may come from the graft donor. CDR3s include the opening cysteine and the closing phenylalanine or tryptophan. Each record gives: V gene, J gene, CDR3 protein.

v_call: TRBV10-1; j_call: TRBJ2-5; cdr3_aa: CASSRTGAEGETQYF
v_call: TRBV7-9; j_call: TRBJ1-2; cdr3_aa: CASSHSGLYYGYTF
v_call: TRBV2; j_call: TRBJ1-4; cdr3_aa: CASRGPPATNEKLFF
v_call: TRBV24-1; j_call: TRBJ1-2; cdr3_aa: CATSEGGADSYGYTF
v_call: TRBV5-1; j_call: TRBJ2-7; cdr3_aa: CASSLFRKSQGVGEQYF
v_call: TRBV20-1; j_call: TRBJ2-7; cdr3_aa: CSATNMGVGGYEQYF
v_call: TRBV24-1; j_call: TRBJ2-2; cdr3_aa: CATGQGVTGELFF
v_call: TRBV7-9; j_call: TRBJ1-4; cdr3_aa: CASSLQAKKLFF
v_call: TRBV12-3/TRBV12-4; j_call: TRBJ2-2; cdr3_aa: CASSPPTWARTGELFF
v_call: TRBV2; j_call: TRBJ2-1; cdr3_aa: CASTPLGNEQFF
v_call: TRBV6-2/TRBV6-3; j_call: TRBJ2-1; cdr3_aa: CASSYVAVSPYNEQFF
v_call: TRBV12-3/TRBV12-4; j_call: TRBJ2-5; cdr3_aa: CASSYRGEETQYF
v_call: TRBV10-2; j_call: TRBJ1-1; cdr3_aa: CASRAPRDPVRGNTEAFF